This TCR beta chain was identified during a study of technical replicates of blood from a handful of donors. The protocol was immunoSEQ multiplex PCR, while the TCRdb copy is restricted to in-frame clones and leaves out a portion. The top ten hold roughly 0.21% of the sample, which has approximately 69,000 clones, almost 98% seen once. Germline V gives CDR1 KGHSH, CDR2 LQKENI. V was cut by 3 bases and J by 1 base, with 7 bases left in between. The length of the CDR3 is 14 residues. This clonotype was obtained from a human donor in good health. The V and J genes are TRBV18 and TRBJ1-5; D may be TRBD1 (5 bases). Sequencing was done on a sample of T cells isolated from PBMCs. For the CDR3, the DNA is TGTGCCAGCTCACCTCAGGGAAGCAATCAGCCCCAGCATTTT. Its protein product is CASSPQGSNQPQHF.